A selection of T cell receptor beta chains follows, all from one sample in a study of Ad26.COV2.S vaccination and SARS-CoV-2 variants. Sequencing used immunoSEQ multiplex PCR; TCRdb keeps in-frame clones, though not all of them. The data contain about half a million clones, 89% of them seen just once; the ten biggest clones take up about 1.5%. The specimen comprised peripheral blood, sampled in a trial of Ad26.COV2.S vaccine versus placebo. All receptors come from a person aged 18-65 years who received the Ad26.COV2.S COVID-19 vaccine or a placebo. CDR3s include the opening cysteine and the closing phenylalanine or tryptophan. D genes are given only for firm matches. Expanded clones get a size class; other rows say once, few or many, or leave the size out.

V gene: TRBV6-1; J gene: TRBJ1-1; D gene: .; clone size: .; CDR3 DNA: TGTGCCAGCAGTGAGGGTAACACTGAAGCTTTCTTT; CDR3 protein: CASSEGNTEAFF
V gene: TRBV30; J gene: TRBJ2-1; D gene: TRBD2; clone size: .; CDR3 DNA: TGTGCCGGAGGACTAGCGGGGATTTACAATGAGCAGTTCTTC; CDR3 protein: CAGGLAGIYNEQFF
V gene: TRBV19; J gene: TRBJ1-2; D gene: .; clone size: once; CDR3 DNA: TGTGCCAGTCTGACAGACCGCGGCTACACCTTC; CDR3 protein: CASLTDRGYTF
V gene: TRBV6-2/TRBV6-3; J gene: TRBJ2-5; D gene: .; clone size: .; CDR3 DNA: TGTGCCAGCAGTTCCCTCTCCGGGGTCCAAGAGACCCAGTACTTC; CDR3 protein: CASSSLSGVQETQYF
V gene: TRBV5-1; J gene: TRBJ2-5; D gene: TRBD2; clone size: .; CDR3 DNA: TGCGCCAGCAGCTTACTAGCGGGGAAGCAAGAGACCCAGTACTTC; CDR3 protein: CASSLLAGKQETQYF
V gene: TRBV6-5; J gene: TRBJ1-5; D gene: TRBD1; clone size: few; CDR3 DNA: TGTGCCAGCAGTTACACAGACAGGGGATGGCCCCAGCATTTT; CDR3 protein: CASSYTDRGWPQHF
V gene: TRBV9; J gene: TRBJ1-1; D gene: .; clone size: .; CDR3 DNA: TGTGCCAGCAGCGTAGGATTGTTAGGGCAGGGGCACACTGAAGCTTTCTTT; CDR3 protein: CASSVGLLGQGHTEAFF
V gene: TRBV28; J gene: TRBJ1-2; D gene: TRBD1; clone size: once; CDR3 DNA: TGTGCCAGCAGTTTAAGCGTTCCCAGGGGGGACGGCTACACCTTC; CDR3 protein: CASSLSVPRGDGYTF
V gene: TRBV6-2/TRBV6-3; J gene: TRBJ1-6; D gene: TRBD1; clone size: few; CDR3 DNA: TGTGCCAGCAGTAAAAGTACCGGGACAGGCAACTCACCCCTCCACTTT; CDR3 protein: CASSKSTGTGNSPLHF
V gene: TRBV4-3; J gene: TRBJ2-7; D gene: .; clone size: .; CDR3 DNA: TGCGCCAGCAGCCAAGACAGGGGAAGGTCCTACGAGCAGTACTTC; CDR3 protein: CASSQDRGRSYEQYF
V gene: TRBV7-2; J gene: TRBJ1-1; D gene: .; clone size: .; CDR3 DNA: TGTGCCAGCAGCCTAGCAGGGATCCGGATGAACACTGAAGCTTTCTTT; CDR3 protein: CASSLAGIRMNTEAFF
V gene: TRBV6-5; J gene: TRBJ1-6; D gene: TRBD1; clone size: .; CDR3 DNA: TGTGCCAGCAGTTACAACCTGGGACAGGGTAATTCACCCCTCCACTTT; CDR3 protein: CASSYNLGQGNSPLHF
V gene: TRBV6-6; J gene: TRBJ1-6; D gene: TRBD1; clone size: .; CDR3 DNA: TGTGCCAGCAGCTTACAGGGGGCTAATTCACCCCTCCACTTT; CDR3 protein: CASSLQGANSPLHF
V gene: TRBV4-3; J gene: TRBJ1-4; D gene: .; clone size: .; CDR3 DNA: TGCGCCAGCAGCCCCCGGTGGGGGACGGGGGATGAAAAACTGTTTTTT; CDR3 protein: CASSPRWGTGDEKLFF
V gene: TRBV25-1; J gene: TRBJ2-1; D gene: TRBD2; clone size: .; CDR3 DNA: TGTGCCAGCAGTGAATTGGGACTAGCGGGAGTCTATGAGCAGTTCTTC; CDR3 protein: CASSELGLAGVYEQFF
V gene: TRBV29-1; J gene: TRBJ2-7; D gene: .; clone size: .; CDR3 DNA: TGCAGCGTCAAGGGACCAACCTACGAGCAGTACTTC; CDR3 protein: CSVKGPTYEQYF
V gene: TRBV27; J gene: TRBJ1-1; D gene: .; clone size: .; CDR3 DNA: TGTGCCAGCAGTTCGGAAACCATGAACACTGAAGCTTTCTTT; CDR3 protein: CASSSETMNTEAFF
V gene: TRBV7-9; J gene: TRBJ2-7; D gene: .; clone size: .; CDR3 DNA: TGTGCCAGCAGCCGAGCGTACGAGCAGTACTTC; CDR3 protein: CASSRAYEQYF
V gene: TRBV10-3; J gene: TRBJ1-5; D gene: .; clone size: .; CDR3 DNA: TGTGCCATCAGTGGGACGGGGAGAGAGGGTCAGCCCCAGCATTTT; CDR3 protein: CAISGTGREGQPQHF
V gene: TRBV7-9; J gene: TRBJ2-5; D gene: TRBD1; clone size: .; CDR3 DNA: TGTGCCAGCAGCTTAGCCGGTCGACAGGGGAAGACCCAGTACTTC; CDR3 protein: CASSLAGRQGKTQYF
V gene: TRBV30; J gene: TRBJ2-2; D gene: .; clone size: few; CDR3 DNA: TGTGCTTGGGACACTAAAAACACCGGGGAGCTGTTTTTT; CDR3 protein: CAWDTKNTGELFF
V gene: TRBV24-1; J gene: TRBJ2-5; D gene: .; clone size: .; CDR3 DNA: TGTGCCACCAGTGATTTTGCAGGGGTTACCCAGTACTTC; CDR3 protein: CATSDFAGVTQYF